These 9 T cell receptor beta chains share one sample of origin, sequenced in a study of control samples from healthy donors and cancer patients. Profiling relied on immunoSEQ multiplex PCR, and the TCRdb table lists in-frame clones only, not all of them. Of about 98,000 clones listed, about 80% are singletons. The sequenced sample consisted of blood. The source is a woman aged 25-40 years in good health.

The chain is built from TRBV4-3 and TRBJ1-4; 9 bases agree with TRBD1. J gave up 5 bases and V 2 bases, and 3 bases lay outside the gene matches. The CDR3 contains 15 residues. Per the germline V gene, CDR1 is LGHNA and CDR2 is YSLEER. The CDR3 sequence is CASSQPGTGNEKLFF. DNA for the CDR3: TGCGCCAGCAGCCAACCCGGGACAGGGAATGAAAAACTGTTTTTT.

The rearrangement links TRBV12-5 to TRBJ1-3; 7 nucleotides match TRBD1. This CDR3 comprises 20 residues. V lost 1 base and J lost 0; bases outside the gene matches: 15. In germline, CDR1 is LGHNT, CDR2 FRNRAP. As DNA, the CDR3 is TGTGCTAGTGGTTTGGGATCCGGCTTGACAGGGCCAACCTCTGGAAACACCATATATTTT. This codes for CASGLGSGLTGPTSGNTIYF.

This chain's CDR3 is CASSYSNRGEAFF. Written as DNA, the CDR3 is TGTGCCAGCAGTTACTCGAACAGGGGTGAAGCTTTCTTT. The chain links TRBV6-6 to TRBJ1-1; TRBD1 matches at 7 bases. J gave up 7 bases and V 0 bases, and 2 bases lay outside the gene matches. Looked up from germline, CDR1 is MNHNY and CDR2 is SVGAGI (reference sequence). This CDR3 has 13 residues.

The chain links TRBV10-2 to TRBJ2-1; no clear D gene. The CDR3 extends over 12 amino acids. CDR1 and CDR2 (germline): WSHSY, SAAADI. With 2 bases removed from V and 8 bases from J, the gap between germline ends came to 7 bases. In nucleotides, the CDR3 is TGCGCCAGCAGTGAGGCCCAGTATGAGCAGTTCTTC. Residues: CASSEAQYEQFF.

This clone was seen a handful of times. The chain recombines TRBV29-1 with TRBJ2-1; tentative D call: TRBD1 (6 bases). The germline V and J ends were trimmed by 7 bases and 8 bases, with 9 bases remaining between them. The CDR3 contains 10 residues. Germline CDR1 SQVTM, CDR2 ANQGSEA. This CDR3 is CSGGHDEQFF. CDR3 DNA sequence: TGCAGCGGGGGACACGATGAGCAGTTCTTC.

The chain recombines TRBV24-1 with TRBJ2-5; D may be TRBD1 or TRBD2 (6 bases each). This CDR3 region has 15 residues. Germline CDR1 KGHDR, CDR2 SFDVKD. V lost 0 bases to trimming and J lost 4 bases, with 11 bases between them. DNA of the CDR3: TGTGCCACCAGTGATTTGCTCGGGGGCGGAGAGACCCAGTACTTC. It translates to CATSDLLGGGETQYF.

The rearrangement uses TRBV7-2 and TRBJ2-7; 9 nucleotides agree with TRBD1. The V gene end was trimmed by 6 bases and the J gene end by 1 base; junction bases not matched to a gene: 4. Germline CDR1 SGHTA, CDR2 FQGNSA. The CDR3 contains 14 residues. The CDR3 loop reads CASSRQGGSYEQYF. In DNA form, the CDR3 reads TGTGCCAGCAGTCGACAGGGGGGTTCCTACGAGCAGTACTTC.

The chain couples TRBV7-8 to TRBJ2-3; D possibly corresponds to TRBD2 (5 bases). This CDR3 has 16 amino acids. Germline V gives CDR1 SGHVS, CDR2 FQNEAQ. V was clipped by 4 bases and J by 0 bases, with 14 bases between them. The CDR3 coding sequence is TGTGCCAGCAGCTCGCGTAGAGGGAGTAGCACAGATACGCAGTATTTT. Its protein is CASSSRRGSSTDTQYF.

J is TRBJ2-3 and V is TRBV19; 11 bases are shared with TRBD2. Germline CDR1 LNHDA, CDR2 SQIVND (reference sequence). CDR3 size: 15 residues. Trimming cost V 5 bases and J 2 bases; bases outside gene matches: 3. Written as DNA, the CDR3 is TGTGCCAGTAGTCAGACTAGCGGGGCCACAGATACGCAGTATTTT. Amino acid sequence: CASSQTSGATDTQYF.